The clone carrying this T cell receptor beta chain came up many times. Time point: newly diagnosed GD, antithyroid drugs for less than 3 months. Following extraction of RNA from PBMCs, that RNA was used to make the TCR library. To make TCR beta libraries, researchers used iRepertoire HTBI primers and Arm-PCR of CDR3 regions. TCRdb reanalysed the multiplex PCR reads using MiXCR and keeps one entry per CDR3 protein. The sample includes 350,000 to 450,000 distinct CDR3 sequences, just under 15% seen only once; the top ten take over 15%. Trimming cost V 4 bases and J 2 bases, with 9 bases left between them. Germline CDR1 reads SGHAT; CDR2 reads FQNNGV. This CDR3 is built from 14 residues. This record comes from a study of regulatory T cells in long-lasting Graves disease. Study-wide background: Newly diagnosed Graves' patients took antithyroid drugs under 3 months.

This sample was also put to use in a study of T cells in Graves' hyperthyroidism and ophthalmopathy. This second study notes: Patients were excluded because of uncontrolled infection, other autoimmune disease, pregnancy or lactation. The HTBI primer set was used in a first-round RT-PCR of the TCR CDR3.

The TCR sequence derives from a woman in her 30s with Graves disease. The input for sequencing was peripheral blood mononuclear cells (PBMCs), taken at new diagnosis, from a patient treated with antithyroid drugs. The genes are TRBV11-2 and TRBJ2-1, with unresolved D. The CDR3 sequence: CASSSRAAYNEQFF. The CDR3, as DNA: TGTGCCAGCAGCTCCCGGGCTGCCTACAATGAGCAGTTCTTC.